Listed below are T cell receptor beta chains from one sample, sequenced in a study of blood T cells in healthy people across ages. TCRdb used MiXCR to reprocess the 5' RACE reads, holding one entry per CDR3 protein. The repertoire holds 780,000 or so distinct CDR3 sequences, with roughly three fifths as singletons. Sequenced material: blood. These TCRs come from a man aged 35 to 55 in good health. Both conserved end residues are part of each CDR3. The order of the fields is D gene, J gene, clone size, V gene, CDR3 DNA, CDR3 protein. D genes are given only for firm matches. Not all rows give a size; the values are once, few, many and, for expanded clones, a class.

D: .
J: TRBJ1-6
size: .
V: TRBV29-1
DNA: TGCAGCGTTGTTTTCTCAGGGTTGGGTCCCAATTCACCCCTCCACTTT
CDR3: CSVVFSGLGPNSPLHF

D: .
J: TRBJ2-5
size: .
V: TRBV9
DNA: TGTGCCAGCAGCGTAGGACGACGGACATCAGAGACCCAGTACTTC
CDR3: CASSVGRRTSETQYF

D: .
J: TRBJ2-1
size: many
V: TRBV7-3
DNA: TGTGCCAGCAGCTTCACATGGGGTGAGCAGTTCTTC
CDR3: CASSFTWGEQFF

D: TRBD2
J: TRBJ2-1
size: .
V: TRBV10-3
DNA: TGTGCCATCAGTGAGGGACTAGTCCCTCTCGATGAGCAGTTCTTC
CDR3: CAISEGLVPLDEQFF

D: .
J: TRBJ1-2
size: .
V: TRBV19
DNA: TGTGCCAGTAGTACCCGAGGGGAGCGAGGCTACACCTTC
CDR3: CASSTRGERGYTF

D: TRBD2
J: TRBJ2-1
size: .
V: TRBV7-2
DNA: TGTGCCAGCAGCCTAAGACTAGCGGGAGTCATGGATGAGCAGTTTTTC
CDR3: CASSLRLAGVMDEQFF

D: .
J: TRBJ1-5
size: .
V: TRBV5-1
DNA: TGCGCCAGCAGCTTGGAACCCGACTATCAGCCCCAGCATTTT
CDR3: CASSLEPDYQPQHF

D: .
J: TRBJ2-7
size: .
V: TRBV12-3/TRBV12-4
DNA: TGTGCCAGCAGTTCGCAAAGGGCTGTTACCTACGAGCAGTACTTC
CDR3: CASSSQRAVTYEQYF

D: .
J: TRBJ2-4
size: .
V: TRBV7-2
DNA: TGTGCCAGCAGCTCCTTCCAAAACATTCAGTACTTC
CDR3: CASSSFQNIQYF

D: .
J: TRBJ2-4
size: .
V: TRBV10-3
DNA: TGTGCCATCAGTGAGTCGGACACGATCGGACAGTACTTC
CDR3: CAISESDTIGQYF

D: TRBD2
J: TRBJ2-7
size: .
V: TRBV28
DNA: TGTGCCAGCAGTTTCGGGGCGGGAGGGCCAATCGAGCAGTACTTC
CDR3: CASSFGAGGPIEQYF

D: .
J: TRBJ1-2
size: .
V: TRBV12-3/TRBV12-4
DNA: TGTGCCAGCAGGAAGTCTACCGACTATGGCTACACCTTC
CDR3: CASRKSTDYGYTF

D: .
J: TRBJ2-7
size: .
V: TRBV10-3
DNA: TGTGCCATCAGCGCCAGACAGAGAAGCTCCTACGAGCAGTACTTC
CDR3: CAISARQRSSYEQYF

D: .
J: TRBJ2-2
size: .
V: TRBV9
DNA: TGTGCCAGCAAAGGACAGACGAACACCGGGGAGCTGTTTTTT
CDR3: CASKGQTNTGELFF

D: TRBD2
J: TRBJ2-2
size: .
V: TRBV20-1
DNA: TGCAGTGCTAGTTTCCTAGCGGGAGGGCCGCGCACCGGGGAGCTGTTTTTT
CDR3: CSASFLAGGPRTGELFF

D: TRBD1
J: TRBJ1-5
size: .
V: TRBV20-1
DNA: TGCAGTGCTAGTCAGGGGGTTACCAATCAGCCCCAGCATTTT
CDR3: CSASQGVTNQPQHF

D: .
J: TRBJ1-5
size: .
V: TRBV6-2/TRBV6-3
DNA: TGTGCCAGCAGTCCGCCTTACAATCAGCCCCAGCATTTT
CDR3: CASSPPYNQPQHF